This TCR beta chain was captured in a study of identical twins (dated by TCRdb to 2016 to 2018). For context, the study as a whole: To test whether fetal clonotypes persist, this study deep-sequenced TCR alpha and beta repertoires from monozygotic twins, from unrelated adults of various ages, and from cord blood. To rule out contamination, replicate twin experiments were performed at different times with different library preparation protocols. What the research found in general, with its limitations: A weaker excess of twin sharing was found in beta out-of-frame sequences because the signal-to-noise ratio was lowered by fewer shared sequences. Invariant T cells such as MAIT and iNKT could partly confound zero-insertion analyses, although diverse VJ usage argued against such confounding for most clonotypes. Fewer insertions were carried by abundant cord blood beta clonotypes, a similar but weaker trend appeared in young adult naive repertoires, and no such trend appeared in memory repertoires. Compared with coincidental sharing between unrelated individuals, out-of-frame TCR alpha sequences shared between twins had an excess of sequences with low generation probability. Recombination models systematically underestimated out-of-frame TCR alpha sharing in monozygotic twins but agreed with sharing between unrelated individuals. Because the same donors could not be followed over many years, the conclusions relied on cross-sectional statistical analysis.

This clonotype was seen a handful of times. Its specific antigen is unknown. Within one base of it there is no much larger clone, and no base qualities were kept. From the cysteine up to the phenylalanine, the CDR3 has a length of 14 residues. The kept DNA is CDR3 alone, 42 bases in frame from the first base. For this chain, trimming is 6 bases at the V end and 6 bases at the J end, and the number of junction bases without a gene match is 3. Sequences MNHEY (CDR1) and SMNVEV (CDR2) are obtained from the germline V gene (reference sequence). The library was prepared using 5' RACE. These reads were obtained on an Illumina HiSeq 2000. Template switching introduced a universal primer binding site; the final cDNA contained a unique molecular identifier, enabling accurate counting of TCR cDNA molecules. Specific primers in the conserved constant-segment region were used to synthesize first-strand cDNA for the TCR alpha and beta chains. Each cDNA library was double barcoded, with a SMART-Mk sample barcode plus Illumina barcodes, to control for contamination. TruSeq adapter sequences and Illumina sample barcodes were added in two successive PCR steps. TCR alpha and beta cDNA libraries were sequenced on the Illumina HiSeq platform with custom primers. In the source study's methods: Raw reads were processed with MiGEC to extract unique molecular identifiers, and MiXCR was used to determine CDR3 positions. For each individual, recombination models were inferred using an EM algorithm with the repgenHMM and IGoR tools. The tcR package in R was used for shared clonotype analysis, with sharing normalized by the product of cloneset sizes. To study raw recombination free of thymic and clonal selection effects, out-of-frame nonproductive sequences were analyzed. The public reads were reanalyzed by TCRdb: fastp trimming at Q25, MiXCR alignment, in-frame beta chains only. One record per CDR3 amino acid sequence lists the most common genes and DNA. Here the V and J calls rest on TCRdb's processing, not on the authors' analysis. Across this sample there are some 500,000 distinct CDR3 sequences, with 13% to 15% seen only once. Clones ranked in the top ten supply around 0.57% of the sample.

Every donor in the study was a healthy Caucasian. Three pairs of female monozygotic twins, all aged about 18 to 30 years, were included in the twin cohort. Positive isolation kits from Invitrogen were used to isolate CD4+ and CD8+ T cell populations. This sample was shared with a second study, whose subject was yellow fever vaccine responses in identical twins. Drawing on the second study: The T cell response to vaccination in identical twins was reported by the authors to appear partly convergent and partly personalized. In identical twins, the study followed T cell clones that responded to the vaccine with precision.

This clonotype was obtained from a woman under 30 in good health. The rearrangement combines TRBV27 with TRBJ2-2; TRBD1 aligns with 11 central bases. Material: CD4+ T cells sorted from blood. The CDR3 sequence is CASSRGQGAGELFF. The DNA sequence follows: TGTGCCAGCAGCAGGGGACAGGGGGCCGGGGAGCTGTTTTTT.